This TCR beta chain appears in the sequencing data of a study of blood T cell repertoires in COVID-19. The overall study: COVID-19 samples from acute and convalescent phases originated in the United States, Italy and Spain. T cells, B-cell-depleted T cells, or PBMCs provided the cDNA or gDNA that served as material.

Original analysis: Quantification of nucleated cells was approximated via reference gene primer amplification. The protocol was immunoSEQ multiplex PCR, while the TCRdb copy is restricted to in-frame clones and leaves out a portion. Clonal size and the V and J genes are those of that table, whereas D and trimming came from the DNA. The data show about 210,000 clones, about four fifths seen once. J lost 6 bases, V lost 2 bases, and 4 bases had no gene match. CDR3 size: 15 residues. CDR1 SGHTA and CDR2 FQGTGA come from the germline V gene. Input material: peripheral blood. The source of this sequence is a woman in her 50s with acute or convalescent COVID-19. V is TRBV7-3 and J is TRBJ2-1; 10 bases agree with TRBD2. The CDR3 DNA is TGTGCCAGCAGCTTAGGGCTAGCGGGAGTCAATGAGCAGTTCTTC. Protein product: CASSLGLAGVNEQFF.